Presented here are 24 T cell receptor beta chains from one specimen sequenced in a study of shared clonotypes between healthy human individuals. Using immunoSEQ multiplex PCR, the repertoire was profiled, and TCRdb retains in-frame clones only, with some absent. The data show some 1,400,000 clones, 95% to 97% seen once. Sequenced input: naive CD4+ T cells sorted from blood. Noted subset: CD45RA+ positively selected. Receptors were obtained from a man younger than 45 in good health.

The rearrangement links TRBV25-1 to TRBJ2-1; 14 positions agree with TRBD2. The V and J ends lost 5 bases and 5 bases, in that order; junction bases with no gene match: 5. The CDR3 has 16 residues. In germline, CDR1 is MGHDK, CDR2 SYGVNS. The DNA for the CDR3 is TGTGCCAGCAGTCTGACTAGCGGGAGGGCTCACAATGAGCAGTTCTTC. It encodes CASSLTSGRAHNEQFF. The whole variable domain, filled in from reference TRBV25-1 and TRBJ2-1, reads EADIYQTPRYLVIGTGKKITLECSQTMGHDKMYWYQQDPGMELHLIHYSYGVNSTEKGDLSSESTVSRIRTEHFPLTLESARPSHTSQYLCASSLTSGRAHNEQFFGPGTRLTVL.

This chain uses TRBV19 with TRBJ2-2, with 9 positions matching TRBD1. Trimming cost V 5 bases and J 6 bases; bases outside gene matches: 13. The germline gives CDR1 LNHDA, CDR2 SQIVND (reference sequence). This CDR3 region has 17 residues. CDR3: CASSRRGGQGSAGELFF. The CDR3 bases are TGTGCCAGTAGTCGGAGGGGTGGACAGGGGAGCGCCGGGGAGCTGTTTTTT.

This chain uses TRBV27 with TRBJ2-3; TRBD1 or TRBD2 may be the D gene (5 bases each). Germline V gene sequence: CDR1 MNHEY, CDR2 SMNVEV (reference sequence). CDR3 length: 14 residues. Trimming pared 6 bases from V and 1 base from J, leaving 11 bases between. The CDR3 region has the DNA TGTGCCAGCAGCCCACGGGACCGCACAGATACGCAGTATTTT. Its protein is CASSPRDRTDTQYF.

This chain links TRBV5-1 with TRBJ2-1; 7 bases agree with TRBD2. Trimming at V came to 6 bases and at J to 8 bases, leaving 8 bases not matched to a gene. The CDR3 runs to 13 residues. The germline V gene encodes CDR1 SGHRS and CDR2 YFSETQ. The CDR3 is CASTHGGGDEQFF. The DNA of the CDR3 is TGCGCCAGCACCCACGGTGGGGGGGATGAGCAGTTCTTC.

This clone was observed a single time. The gene calls are TRBV29-1 and TRBJ1-2; D ambiguous. From germline, CDR1 is SQVTM and CDR2 ANQGSEA. CDR3 length: 9 residues. Trimming left V 5 bases short and J 6 bases short, with 4 bases between. CDR3 coding DNA: TGCAGCGTTAGCGATGGCTACACCTTC. Encoded protein: CSVSDGYTF.

The chain employs TRBV29-1 and TRBJ2-7; weak D call: TRBD2 (5 bases). There are 13 residues in the CDR3. Per the germline V gene, CDR1 is SQVTM and CDR2 is ANQGSEA. The V gene lost 7 bases and the J gene lost 2 bases, with 15 bases spanning the gap. The CDR3 nucleotides are TGCAGCGCAATGGGCCTGGGAGCCTACGAGCAGTACTTC. This gives the protein CSAMGLGAYEQYF.

The rearrangement joins TRBV6-4 to TRBJ2-2; D may be TRBD1 or TRBD2 (5 bases each). Germline CDR1 is MRHNA and CDR2 is SNTAGT. The V end was cut by 3 bases, the J end by 1 base, with 18 bases between. This CDR3 contains 18 residues. In DNA, the CDR3 is TGTGCCAGCAGTGAAAGGAGTCTCTGGGGGAGGAACACCGGGGAGCTGTTTTTT. Its protein product is CASSERSLWGRNTGELFF.

The gene calls are TRBV4-3 and TRBJ2-1, with D possibly matching TRBD2 (6 bases). Trimming pared 0 bases from V and 0 bases from J, leaving 12 bases between. This CDR3 has 17 amino acids. Germline lookup yields CDR1 LGHNA and CDR2 YSLEER. The CDR3 DNA is TGCGCCAGCAGCCAAGAGTGGGGGAGGAGCTCCTACAATGAGCAGTTCTTC. It translates to CASSQEWGRSSYNEQFF.

The chain carries TRBV2 and TRBJ2-7; TRBD2 agrees at 10 bases. Germline CDR1 reads SNHLY; CDR2 reads FYNNEI. The CDR3 is 13 residues long. V dropped 6 bases and J dropped 5; count of bases not matched to a gene: 4. In DNA, the CDR3 is TGTGCCAGCAGGGGACTAGCGCTAGACGAGCAGTACTTC. This codes for CASRGLALDEQYF.

V gene TRBV2 combines with J gene TRBJ2-5; 7 nucleotides match TRBD2. Looked up from germline, CDR1 is SNHLY and CDR2 is FYNNEI. Trimming took 5 bases from V and 2 from J; bases not matched to a gene: 5. CDR3 size: 14 residues. The CDR3 protein is CASSQKRGQETQYF. CDR3 bases: TGTGCCAGCAGTCAGAAGCGGGGACAAGAGACCCAGTACTTC.

The chain couples TRBV13 to TRBJ1-3, with a weak D call TRBD1 (6 bases). With 3 bases removed from V and 4 bases from J, the gap between germline ends came to 13 bases. CDR1 is PRHDT, CDR2 FYEKMQ, per germline (reference sequence). The CDR3 has 15 residues. The CDR3 loop is CASSLGGLGGNTIYF. The CDR3 DNA reads TGTGCCAGCAGCTTGGGGGGGCTGGGCGGAAACACCATATATTTT.

The chain carries TRBV9 and TRBJ2-3; D not resolved. The germline gives CDR1 SGDLS, CDR2 YYNGEE. CDR3 length: 12 residues. V was pared by 6 bases and J by 1 base, with 6 bases between. The CDR3 DNA reads as TGTGCCAGCAAAGGAGGCACAGATACGCAGTATTTT. Its translation is CASKGGTDTQYF. Full variable domain (missing parts from reference TRBV9 and TRBJ2-3): DSGVTQTPKHLITATGQRVTLRCSPRSGDLSVYWYQQSLDQGLQFLIQYYNGEERAKGNILERFSAQQFPDLHSELNLSSLELGDSALYFCASKGGTDTQYFGPGTRLTVL.

This chain uses TRBV27 with TRBJ2-7; D is possibly TRBD1 (5 bases). V was shortened by 5 bases and J by 4 bases, with 15 bases between the two germline ends. The CDR3 is made up of 14 amino acids. Germline CDR1 MNHEY, CDR2 SMNVEV (reference sequence). CDR3 DNA: TGTGCCAGCAGTCCACGGAAAGGGGTTTACGAGCAGTACTTC. This codes for CASSPRKGVYEQYF.

A remark on this clone: Mismatch with germline at one junction end may stem from a read error. This CDR3 reads CASSSSRTSGRAF. In DNA form, the CDR3 reads TGTGCCAGCAGCTCCTCAAGGACTAGCGGGAGGGCCTTC. This chain connects TRBV7-2 to TRBJ2-7, with 15 positions matching TRBD2. CDR1 and CDR2 (germline): SGHTA, FQGNSA. CDR3 length: 13 residues.

The chain uses TRBV29-1 and TRBJ2-7; the match to TRBD1 covers 12 bases. From germline, CDR1 is SQVTM and CDR2 ANQGSEA. V lost 6 bases and J lost 2; bases outside the gene matches: 2. The CDR3 has 13 residues. The CDR3 loop reads CSVGTGGTYEQYF. CDR3 nucleotide sequence: TGCAGCGTGGGGACAGGGGGCACCTACGAGCAGTACTTC.

The rearrangement joins TRBV7-9 to TRBJ2-7, with a tentative D call TRBD2 (6 bases). Germline lookup yields CDR1 SEHNR and CDR2 FQNEAQ (reference sequence). V lost 2 bases to trimming and J lost 4 bases, with 15 bases between them. The CDR3 totals 15 residues. The DNA for the CDR3 is TGTGCCAGCAGCTTACCCCGGGACTCCTGGTACGAGCAGTACTTC. Protein sequence: CASSLPRDSWYEQYF.

V usage is TRBV5-1 and J usage is TRBJ1-5, with a possible D match to TRBD1 (5 bases). Deletions cut 4 bases from V and 10 bases from J, with 18 bases between. The germline V gene encodes CDR1 SGHRS and CDR2 YFSETQ. The CDR3 has 14 amino acids. The CDR3 reads CASSQDSTISPQHF. The CDR3 DNA reads as TGCGCCAGCAGCCAAGACAGCACTATCAGCCCCCAGCATTTT.

This chain connects TRBV5-1 to TRBJ2-5; D gene ambiguous. V was clipped by 2 bases and J by 6 bases, with 8 bases between them. The germline V gene encodes CDR1 SGHRS and CDR2 YFSETQ. The CDR3 is made up of 12 amino acids. DNA of the CDR3: TGCGCCAGCAGCTTAACTGCGAAGACCCAGTACTTC. This sequence encodes CASSLTAKTQYF. The variable domain in full, with the rest retrieved from reference TRBV5-1 and TRBJ2-5, is KAGVTQTPRYLIKTRGQQVTLSCSPISGHRSVSWYQQTPGQGLQFLFEYFSETQRNKGNFPGRFSGRQFSNSRSEMNVSTLELGDSALYLCASSLTAKTQYFGPGTRLLVL.

This chain uses TRBV18 with TRBJ2-2; 10 bases line up with TRBD2. V lost 0 bases, J lost 0 bases, and 7 bases stayed unmatched. The germline V gene has CDR1 KGHSH and CDR2 LQKENI. The CDR3 sequence is 19 residues long. Here the CDR3 DNA reads TGTGCCAGCTCACCACCGCCTAGCGGGAGTCCCGCGAACACCGGGGAGCTGTTTTTT. Translating gives CASSPPPSGSPANTGELFF.

The CDR3 DNA reads TGTGCCAGCAGTCCCCGGAACTACGGGGAGCTGTTTTTT. Protein product: CASSPRNYGELFF. This sequence joins TRBV28 and TRBJ2-2; no clear D gene. This CDR3 spans 13 amino acids. V shed 5 bases and J shed 7 bases, with 11 bases lying between them. The germline CDR1 and CDR2 sequences are MDHEN and SYDVKM.

The chain joins TRBV28 to TRBJ1-2; D is unclear. This CDR3 region has 12 residues. V lost 1 base and J 8 bases, leaving 8 bases between the germline ends. Germline assignment: CDR1 MDHEN and CDR2 SYDVKM. CDR3 protein: CASSLLQVGYTF. CDR3 in DNA: TGTGCCAGCAGTTTATTGCAAGTGGGCTACACCTTC.

This sequence joins TRBV29-1 and TRBJ2-7; 8 nucleotides agree with TRBD1. J gave up 2 bases and V 5 bases, and 5 bases lay outside the gene matches. The germline V gene encodes CDR1 SQVTM and CDR2 ANQGSEA. This CDR3 is built from 13 residues. The DNA of the CDR3 is TGCAGCGTTTACACGGACAGGGCCTACGAGCAGTACTTC. As protein: CSVYTDRAYEQYF.

The chain joins TRBV5-1 to TRBJ1-4, with TRBD1 as a possible D gene (5 bases). The CDR3 length is 15 residues. Trimming took off 0 bases at V and 7 bases at J, with 13 bases between the two ends. Germline V gives CDR1 SGHRS, CDR2 YFSETQ. The CDR3 here is CASSLDRGEFEKLFF. The CDR3 nucleotides read TGCGCCAGCAGCTTGGACCGGGGCGAATTTGAAAAACTGTTTTTT.

V is TRBV21-1 and J is TRBJ2-1; the table's D call of TRBD2 was not tested on the DNA. TRBV21-1 corresponds to a pseudogene. CDR3 length: 18 residues. This CDR3 is CASSKAQPGLDSYNEQFF. As DNA, the CDR3 is TGTGCCAGCAGCAAAGCCCAACCGGGACTAGATAGCTACAATGAGCAGTTCTTC.